This TCR beta chain stems from a study of cytomegalovirus exposure and HLA in healthy donors (dated by TCRdb to about 2017). Background on the whole study: An earlier analysis of about 560 of the donors reported 276 Gb of sequence data and roughly 120 million unique TCR beta sequences obtained from around 190 million T cells. The number of typed donors differed by locus: about 620-640 for A, B, C, DRB1 and DQB1; some 500 for DQA1; 606 for DPA1; and some 470 for DPB1. Among the roughly 380 genotyped donors, around 81% belonged to the genetic ancestry cluster associated with self-reported Caucasian donors. To decide whether each TCR beta V gene segment behaved as functional or pseudogenic, an earlier analysis of some 600 of the donors relied on high-throughput TCR beta sequencing. Rather than drawing on any new phenotypic data, the later analysis identified candidate immune exposures from TCR beta sequences and the way those sequences occurred across donors. Besides the first cohort of around 700 subjects, a separate validation cohort made up of 120 different subjects was used. All discovery cohort repertoires had been generated using a single sequencing platform. Alongside the repertoire data, information on donor age, sex, ethnicity and CMV serostatus was compiled. The study used immunosequencing to profile the T cell repertoires of 666 subjects and linked those repertoires to cytomegalovirus serostatus. On average, around 230,000 unique TCR beta nucleotide sequences were sequenced per donor among about 400 genotyped donors of the cohort, with roughly 18% of those sequences being non-productive. Genome-wide SNP genotypes for about 65% of the roughly 700 donors were used in a later genetic analysis, which treated that subset as a discovery cohort. About five DR-DQ haplotypes were treated as single units for association and clustering because of strong linkage in the cohort. An early release that covered 500 to 800 HLA-typed donors contained 250 to 350 gigabases of sequencing data and 70 million to 100 million unique TCR sequences. The study aimed to test whether cataloging public T cell receptors could reveal signatures of past pathogen exposure. Class I and class II HLA loci were covered by the typing at four-digit resolution. High-throughput TCR immunosequencing, statistical association of individual TCRs with disease status, and machine learning were combined to predict cytomegalovirus infection status. A later analysis re-analyzed previously published TCR beta repertoires from 650 to 800 donors and added high-resolution HLA genotyping to study TCR occurrence patterns.

The library was produced with the immunoSEQ multiplex PCR assay. For the multiplex PCR, a mixture combining 60 forward primers for TCR Vbeta segments and 13 reverse primers for TCR Jbeta segments was used. A multiplex PCR assay on genomic DNA amplified the CDR3 region of rearranged TCR beta genes. Amplified TCR beta libraries were sequenced as 87-base-pair reads on the Illumina HiSeq System. The original methods were these. A later analysis tallied about 77 million unique TCR beta chains across the 700 or so repertoires, and about 10 million of those chains were shared by two or more donors. To remove PCR and sequencing errors, raw reads were error-corrected and collapsed into unique sequences using a nearest-neighbor algorithm that merged closely related sequences. To assign V, D and J gene segments, CDR3 sequences were aligned to IMGT reference sequences. For a sequence to be retained, a match of at least six nucleotides was required to both a V gene segment and a J gene segment. Rearrangements were called productive when the CDR3 lacked stop codons and stayed in frame with V and J; all others were non-productive. CDR3 was defined according to IMGT convention as the region running from the second conserved V-encoded cysteine to the conserved J-encoded phenylalanine. In an earlier analysis of around 570 of the donors, sequences lacking an unambiguous match to a single V gene segment were excluded. An earlier analysis of a few hundred of the donors classified V segments as functional when productive rearrangements were above 56.7% and as segregating when the standard deviation between donors was above 5%. A statistical classification framework was built for diagnosing cytomegalovirus status from the catalog of TCR beta chain sequences. V and J gene assignment, in a later analysis, came from comparing TCR nucleotide sequences with IMGT/GENE-DB human TR gene sequences. The TCRdist pipeline was used in a later analysis to assign CDR3 sequences and most-parsimonious VDJ recombination scenarios. In a later analysis, every TCR beta chain was defined by the combination of its CDR3 amino acid sequence and its V-gene family, and reads without a unique V-gene family were dropped. A later analysis removed 500 to 600 highly shared, low-generation-probability nucleotide sequences to deal with suspected cross-contamination and a sequencing artifact. For each public chain, a later analysis derived a clonal expansion index from normalized ranks of inferred template counts within each repertoire. In a later analysis, generation probabilities were computed with a VDJ recombination model fitted to out-of-frame rearrangements, and the resulting probabilities were checked against IGoR. In a later analysis, hypergeometric tests were used to score TCR-TCR, TCR-HLA and TCR-CMV co-occurrence, with a repertoire-size bias correction applied to TCR pairs. A later analysis estimated false discovery rates by permuting HLA or CMV assignments 20 times. A later analysis grouped co-occurring TCRs with DBSCAN, adding TCRdist sequence similarity when clustering within HLA-allele-positive subsets. Repertoires with fewer than 30,000 or more than 120,000 public chains were left out of co-occurrence clustering, as were four to six repertoires with anomalous nucleotide sharing. TCRdb's version of the immuneACCESS table is confined to in-frame rearrangements and falls short of the full clone set. An unresolved V gene accounts for under half of the shortfall where checked; the remainder is of unknown origin. From that table come the V and J calls and clone size; the DNA was used to work out D and trimming. This sample comprises some 150,000 clones, 70% to 85% of them detected only once. 1.5% to 2% of the sample is held by the ten biggest clonotypes.

The cohort consisted of hundreds of healthy bone marrow donors. At the time of sampling, all cohort members were nominally healthy, though unrecorded immune exposures were likely present. The donor tested CMV seronegative and was one of the 352 seronegative cohort members. A peripheral blood sample was provided by each donor, and peripheral blood mononuclear cells were used for TCR beta sequencing. Genomic DNA was extracted from the blood cell samples with the Qiagen DNeasy Blood Extraction Kit. Comments on this clone: The specificity of this receptor is unknown. No much larger clonotype is one base removed from it; base qualities were not supplied.

Results and caveats for the whole study, not just this receptor: Several of the top co-occurrence clusters appeared to be linked to parvovirus B19, influenza, CMV and Epstein-Barr virus, according to a later analysis. In an earlier analysis of fewer than 700 of the donors, most TCR beta V segments appeared in productive rearrangements about 87% or about 30% of the time, broadly matching IMGT annotations. Three of the identified cytomegalovirus-associated TCR beta chains were confirmed in vitro to be specific for cytomegalovirus antigens. Compared with equally common non-associated chains, HLA-associated TCR beta chains in a later analysis were more clonally expanded and had lower generation probabilities. HLA typing was unavailable for some donors at each locus, so association tests used only the typed subset. CMV serostatus was the only immune exposure information available for the cohort. In this cohort, only TCR beta chains were sequenced, and detectable features were limited by the absence of alpha or paired-chain data. In the study, around 150 TCR beta chains were listed as associated with cytomegalovirus. Assigning TCR associations to individual alleles was difficult when HLA alleles, especially DR and DQ, strongly co-occurred. A further reported finding was that TCR beta sequences accurately predicted the HLA-A and HLA-B alleles for most subjects in the first cohort. In both the original and validation cohorts, the classifier was reported to diagnose cytomegalovirus status with high specificity and sensitivity. According to a later analysis, most CMV-associated TCR beta chains appeared to be HLA-restricted, and the HLA associations seemed to be driven largely by CMV exposure. V-gene and J-gene trimming of TCR beta chains was associated with a missense DCLRE1C variant in a later genetic analysis, and the association was replicated in an independent cohort. According to a later genetic analysis, donors in an Asian-associated ancestry cluster had fewer N-insertions in productive TCRs than the approximately 700-donor mean. Most TCR sequences were observed very rarely across donors, whereas some public TCRs were present in many individuals. In a later analysis, some 18,000 TCR beta sequences were associated with specific HLA alleles at a false discovery rate of 0.05. Linkage disequilibrium might explain the correlated functional status among segregating V segments, but an unknown experimental factor could not be ruled out. The earlier analysis of 587 of the donors excluded seventeen rarely observed V segments, including chromosome 9 orphons, because counts were too low. A later analysis found that TCR association rates varied across HLA loci, with DRB1 alleles showing the most associated TCRs and HLA-C alleles the fewest. Presence/absence analyses assumed roughly uniform sequencing depth across donors, an assumption that may not hold. The sequencing pipeline was judged likely to have produced a cluster of highly shared sequence variants as a technical artifact. It was suggested by the authors that the approach could potentially be generalized to other disease states and immunological phenotypes.

The sequenced sample was PBMCs. This TCR came from a woman aged 30 to 39 in good health and CMV-seronegative.

The DNA sequence is given as TGTGCCAGCAGCTCAACTAGTGCCGCAGATACGCAGTATTTT. Its protein product is CASSSTSAADTQYF. The sequence is built from TRBV5-6 and TRBJ2-3; the D gene is possibly TRBD2, with 5 bases matching. Trimming removed 3 bases from V and 4 bases from J, leaving 12 bases between the germline ends. Reading from cysteine to phenylalanine, the CDR3 counts 14 amino acids. The sequence is cut down to CDR3 DNA, 42 bases in frame from base 1. For CDR1 and CDR2, the germline V gene lists SGHDT and YYEEEE.